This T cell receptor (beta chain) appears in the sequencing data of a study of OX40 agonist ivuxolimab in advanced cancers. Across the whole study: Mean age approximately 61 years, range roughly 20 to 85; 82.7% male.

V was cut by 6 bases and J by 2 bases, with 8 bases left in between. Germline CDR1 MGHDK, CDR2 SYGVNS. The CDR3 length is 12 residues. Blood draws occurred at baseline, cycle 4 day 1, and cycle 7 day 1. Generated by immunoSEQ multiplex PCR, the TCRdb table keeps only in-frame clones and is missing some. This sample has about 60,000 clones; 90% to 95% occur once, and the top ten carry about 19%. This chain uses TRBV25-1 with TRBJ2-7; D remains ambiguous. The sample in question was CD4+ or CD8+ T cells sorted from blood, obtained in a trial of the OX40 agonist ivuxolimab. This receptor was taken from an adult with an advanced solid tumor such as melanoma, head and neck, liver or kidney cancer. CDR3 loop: CASSGFAYEQYF. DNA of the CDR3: TGTGCCAGCAGCGGGTTTGCCTACGAGCAGTACTTC.